This is a list of T cell receptor beta chains from one sample in a study of blood T cells in healthy people across ages. MiXCR, run by TCRdb on the 5' RACE reads, gives a single entry per CDR3 protein. The sample includes 500,000 to 550,000 distinct CDR3 sequences, about 25% seen only once; the top ten take around 10%. This same sample was also taken into another study, of T cells of mothers and their children.

Sequences were obtained from blood. The receptor set was obtained from a boy under 18 in good health. Each CDR3 is given with its conserved first and last residue. Fields, in order: CDR3 length, V gene, D gene, clone size, J gene, CDR3 protein, CDR3 DNA. The D gene is left open where the match is weak. Expanded clones are given a class, and other clones once, few, many or no size at all.

>13|TRBV13|-|-|TRBJ2-7
CASSLGARDEQYF
TGTGCCAGCAGCTTAGGGGCCAGGGACGAGCAGTACTTC
>17|TRBV28|TRBD2|many|TRBJ2-5
CASSPGLAGDGRETQYF
TGTGCCAGCAGCCCGGGACTAGCGGGAGATGGGAGGGAGACCCAGTACTTC
>11|TRBV6-2/TRBV6-3|-|few|TRBJ2-7
CASSPSAEQYF
TGTGCCAGCAGTCCGTCTGCCGAGCAGTACTTC
>14|TRBV11-2|TRBD1|-|TRBJ2-4
CASSPRDRENIQYF
TGTGCCAGCAGCCCTCGGGACAGGGAAAACATTCAGTACTTC
>15|TRBV7-9|TRBD1|-|TRBJ1-1
CASSLPGQVIFEAFF
TGTGCCAGCAGCTTACCGGGACAGGTTATTTTTGAAGCTTTCTTT
>18|TRBV14|TRBD2|few|TRBJ2-7
CASSQALPGLAGLYEQYF
TGTGCCAGCAGCCAAGCCCTCCCCGGGCTAGCGGGACTCTACGAGCAGTACTTC
>14|TRBV7-9|TRBD1|-|TRBJ2-7
CASSWTGQPYEQYF
TGTGCCAGCAGCTGGACAGGGCAACCCTACGAGCAGTACTTC
>15|TRBV6-5|TRBD1|-|TRBJ2-7
CASSYSGTGEFEQYF
TGTGCCAGCAGTTACTCAGGGACAGGGGAATTCGAGCAGTACTTC
>17|TRBV12-3/TRBV12-4|TRBD2|many|TRBJ2-4
CASSDGTSGFLGNIQYF
TGTGCCAGCAGCGATGGGACTAGCGGATTTCTAGGAAACATTCAGTACTTC
>14|TRBV28|-|many|TRBJ2-5
CASSLRGGQETQYF
TGTGCCAGCAGTTTAAGGGGCGGTCAAGAGACCCAGTACTTC
>14|TRBV5-1|-|few|TRBJ2-2
CASSPGTNTGELFF
TGCGCCAGCAGCCCCGGGACAAACACCGGGGAGCTGTTTTTT
>14|TRBV30|-|-|TRBJ1-1
CAWTLGALNTEAFF
TGTGCCTGGACCCTGGGGGCGTTGAACACTGAAGCTTTCTTT
>16|TRBV7-9|-|-|TRBJ2-5
CASSPLPLTDQETQYF
TGTGCCAGCAGCCCTCTCCCCCTTACAGATCAAGAGACCCAGTACTTC
>13|TRBV6-2/TRBV6-3|TRBD2|many|TRBJ2-1
CAVGGRESDEQFF
TGTGCCGTAGGAGGGAGGGAGTCGGATGAGCAGTTCTTC
>13|TRBV7-2|TRBD2|-|TRBJ2-7
CASSVGTSDEQYF
TGTGCCAGCAGCGTCGGGACTAGTGACGAGCAGTACTTC
>13|TRBV28|-|few|TRBJ2-5
CASGRDAQETQYF
TGTGCCAGCGGCAGAGACGCTCAAGAGACCCAGTACTTC
>14|TRBV13|TRBD2|-|TRBJ2-3
CASSESGATDTQYF
TGTGCCAGCAGCGAAAGCGGGGCCACAGATACGCAGTATTTT
>15|TRBV28|-|many|TRBJ1-4
CASRSSVGTNEKLFF
TGTGCCAGCAGGTCCTCTGTGGGAACTAATGAAAAACTGTTTTTT
>15|TRBV5-1|TRBD2|-|TRBJ2-7
CASRPSGGIRVEQYF
TGCGCCAGCAGGCCATCGGGAGGCATCCGGGTCGAGCAGTACTTC
>16|TRBV29-1|-|-|TRBJ1-2
CSVAPFEHSANYGYTF
TGCAGCGTTGCACCCTTCGAACACTCAGCTAACTATGGCTACACCTTC
>14|TRBV6-2/TRBV6-3|-|many|TRBJ2-7
CASSYRRAGEEQYF
TGTGCCAGCAGTTACAGGAGGGCCGGAGAGGAGCAGTACTTC
>15|TRBV7-3|-|many|TRBJ2-5
CASSLSSSRQETQYF
TGTGCCAGCAGCTTAAGTTCTAGCCGGCAAGAGACCCAGTACTTC
>19|TRBV27|-|few|TRBJ2-2
CASSLSLGTLLTNTGELFF
TGTGCCAGCAGTTTATCACTAGGGACCCTCTTAACGAACACCGGGGAGCTGTTTTTT
>14|TRBV7-6|TRBD1|-|TRBJ2-3
CASSLGWDRDTQYF
TGTGCCAGCAGCTTAGGTTGGGACAGGGATACGCAGTATTTT
>14|TRBV28|TRBD2|-|TRBJ2-1
CASSFASGGGEQFF
TGTGCCAGCAGTTTCGCTAGCGGGGGTGGAGAGCAGTTCTTC
>14|TRBV4-3|TRBD2|many|TRBJ2-7
CASSLLLAGGEQYF
TGCGCCAGCAGCCTCTTACTAGCGGGAGGGGAGCAGTACTTC